What follows are 30 T cell receptor beta chains derived from one specimen sequenced in a study of shared clonotypes between healthy human individuals (dated by TCRdb to about 2020). The library was made by the immunoSEQ multiplex PCR assay. TCRdb's version of the immuneACCESS table is confined to in-frame rearrangements and falls short of the full clone set. An unresolved V gene accounts for under half of the shortfall where checked; the remainder is of unknown origin. This sample lists approximately 340,000 clones; under 80% were detected once. Of the sample, approximately 10% is held by the ten largest clones. Sequenced sample: memory CD4+ T cells sorted from blood. The sample's cell subset or site, from its label and the paper: CD45RA-negative fraction. Receptors originate from a man aged 25-40 years in good health.

In the case of this clone: Other DNA sequences from this sample encode an identical CDR3 as well. This sequence joins TRBV27 and TRBJ1-1; D call uncertain. Germline V gives CDR1 MNHEY, CDR2 SMNVEV (reference sequence). V lost 1 base to trimming and J lost 0 bases, with 9 bases between them. This CDR3 contains 15 residues. CDR3 amino acids: CASSLFPGMNTEAFF. The CDR3 nucleotides read TGTGCCAGCAGTTTATTTCCGGGGATGAACACTGAAGCTTTCTTT.

This chain joins TRBV6-1 and TRBJ2-1; D gene uncertain. The germline gives CDR1 MNHNS, CDR2 SASEGT. This CDR3 region has 14 residues. Trimming took off 1 base at V and 8 bases at J, with 12 bases between the two ends. This CDR3 is CASSEGPHSYEQFF. DNA for the CDR3: TGTGCCAGCAGTGAAGGACCACATTCCTATGAGCAGTTCTTC.

V usage is TRBV29-1 and J usage is TRBJ1-5; 8 bases match TRBD1. The CDR3 consists of 14 residues. The V gene end was trimmed by 5 bases and the J gene end by 2 bases; junction bases not matched to a gene: 5. Per the germline V gene, CDR1 is SQVTM and CDR2 is ANQGSEA. The CDR3 protein is CSVRTGSGNQPQHF. Written as DNA, the CDR3 is TGCAGCGTTAGGACAGGGAGCGGCAATCAGCCCCAGCATTTT. The full variable domain, with the rest looked up from reference TRBV29-1 and TRBJ1-5, is SAVISQKPSRDICQRGTSLTIQCQVDSQVTMMFWYRQQPGQSLTLIATANQGSEATYESGFVIDKFPISRPNLTFSTLTVSNMSPEDSSIYLCSVRTGSGNQPQHFGDGTRLSIL.

This clone was picked up many times. The V and J genes are TRBV28 and TRBJ2-7; 10 positions agree with TRBD2. This CDR3 is 18 amino acids long. Germline V lookup: CDR1 MDHEN, CDR2 SYDVKM. After removal of 5 bases from V and 2 bases from J, the junction contained 15 bases not matched to a gene. The CDR3 sequence is CASSPPSSGRPRPYEQYF. Here the CDR3 DNA reads TGTGCCAGCAGTCCCCCGAGTAGCGGGAGGCCCCGGCCCTACGAGCAGTACTTC.

Only one count was recorded for this clone. Different DNA sequences within this sample yield the same CDR3. The chain employs TRBV9 and TRBJ2-7; 8 positions match TRBD2. V was clipped by 0 bases and J by 0 bases; unmatched bases: 2. The germline gives CDR1 SGDLS, CDR2 YYNGEE. CDR3 length equals 15 residues. CDR3 nucleotides: TGTGCCAGCAGCGTAGGGCTAGCGGGCTCCTACGAGCAGTACTTC. Translation gives CASSVGLAGSYEQYF. The full variable domain, its missing parts supplied by reference TRBV9 and TRBJ2-7, is DSGVTQTPKHLITATGQRVTLRCSPRSGDLSVYWYQQSLDQGLQFLIQYYNGEERAKGNILERFSAQQFPDLHSELNLSSLELGDSALYFCASSVGLAGSYEQYFGPGTRLTVT.

This rearrangement joins TRBV2 to TRBJ1-6, with D maybe TRBD1 (5 bases). V lost 6 bases to trimming and J lost 7 bases, with 13 bases between them. Germline-derived CDR1 and CDR2 are SNHLY and FYNNEI. This CDR3 spans 14 amino acids. The CDR3 is CASRDDGGNSPLHF. CDR3 nucleotides: TGTGCCAGCAGGGACGACGGGGGGAATTCACCCCTCCACTTT.

The genes are TRBV5-1 and TRBJ1-2; maybe TRBD1 (5 bases). The CDR3 loop spans 14 amino acids. Per the germline V gene, CDR1 is SGHRS and CDR2 is YFSETQ. Trimming removed 0 bases from V and 2 bases from J, with 8 bases in between. The chain's CDR3 is CASSLESGNYGYTF. CDR3 DNA: TGCGCCAGCAGCTTGGAATCAGGGAACTATGGCTACACCTTC.

The chain is built from TRBV28 and TRBJ2-3; D might be TRBD2 (5 bases). Germline CDR1 reads MDHEN; CDR2 reads SYDVKM. The ends were cut back, 5 bases at V and 3 bases at J, with 12 bases in the middle. This CDR3 contains 14 residues. CDR3 region: CASSPRTGTDTQYF. CDR3 in DNA: TGTGCCAGCAGTCCTCGGACTGGAACAGATACGCAGTATTTT.

The V call is TRBV5-1, the J call TRBJ1-5; 11 nucleotides agree with TRBD1. V shed 2 bases and J 7 bases; nucleotides not matched to a gene: 5. Per the germline V gene, CDR1 is SGHRS and CDR2 is YFSETQ. The CDR3 length is 15 residues. CDR3 sequence: CASSLGTGGSQPQHF. In DNA, the CDR3 is TGCGCCAGCAGCTTAGGGACAGGGGGTTCGCAGCCCCAGCATTTT.

The J gene is TRBJ2-5, the V gene TRBV7-9; D is perhaps TRBD2 (5 bases). The V gene's germline CDR1 is SEHNR and CDR2 FQNEAQ (reference sequence). CDR3 size: 13 residues. Trimming shortened V by 5 bases and J by 2 bases, and 9 bases separated the two germline ends. The chain's CDR3 is CASSRTGQETQYF. The CDR3 nucleotides are TGTGCCAGCAGCAGGACTGGACAAGAGACCCAGTACTTC.

This clone has just one count. The chain links TRBV6-1 to TRBJ2-7; either TRBD1 or TRBD2 may fit D (5 bases each). Looked up from germline, CDR1 is MNHNS and CDR2 is SASEGT. Trimming stripped 2 bases from V and 4 bases from J, with 12 bases between. CDR3 size: 14 residues. CDR3 bases: TGTGCCAGCAGTGAAAGGGGTGGGGGTTACGAGCAGTACTTC. It translates to CASSERGGGYEQYF.

This clone has a handful of counts. The V call is TRBV30, the J call TRBJ2-1; a possible D gene is TRBD2 (6 bases). In germline, CDR1 is GTSNPN, CDR2 SVGIG (reference sequence). Trimming left V 0 bases short and J 1 base short, with 16 bases between. This CDR3 is 17 amino acids long. For the CDR3, the DNA is TGTGCCTGGAGTGTATGGTGTGTAGCGGCATCCTACAATGAGCAGTTCTTC. Protein sequence: CAWSVWCVAASYNEQFF.

This clone has only a few counts. The chain has TRBV7-2 and TRBJ1-4; D is perhaps TRBD1 (6 bases). The CDR3 has 16 residues. The V end was cut by 1 base, the J end by 4 bases, with 13 bases between. Looked up from germline, CDR1 is SGHTA and CDR2 is FQGNSA. Written as DNA, the CDR3 is TGTGCCAGCAGCTTAGGAGGGGGGGCGATTAATGAAAAACTGTTTTTT. Amino acids: CASSLGGGAINEKLFF.

This chain links TRBV29-1 with TRBJ2-7, with TRBD1 matching over 12 bases. Germline assignment: CDR1 SQVTM and CDR2 ANQGSEA. With V trimmed by 1 base and J by 4 bases, 8 bases remained unmatched. This CDR3 is 16 amino acids long. DNA for the CDR3: TGCAGCGTTGAAGCGTACCTGGGACAGGGGGCTTACGAGCAGTACTTC. This translates into CSVEAYLGQGAYEQYF.

The CDR3 bases are TGTGCCAGCACCAAAAGCTGGCAGGGGACCTACGAGCAGTACTTC. This translates into CASTKSWQGTYEQYF. V gene TRBV6-5 combines with J gene TRBJ2-7, with TRBD1 as a possible D gene (6 bases). The V end was cut by 7 bases, the J end by 2 bases, with 18 bases between. This CDR3 region has 15 residues. CDR1 and CDR2 (germline): MNHEY, SVGAGI.

The chain has TRBV5-6 and TRBJ2-5; D uncertain. Germline assignment: CDR1 SGHDT and CDR2 YYEEEE. Trimming left V 5 bases short and J 5 bases short, with 7 bases between. The CDR3 loop spans 11 amino acids. The CDR3 reads CASSWGETQYF. The CDR3 nucleotides are TGTGCCAGCAGTTGGGGTGAGACCCAGTACTTC.

The chain uses TRBV2 and TRBJ1-1; no clear D. The germline V and J ends were trimmed by 8 bases and 7 bases, with 17 bases remaining between them. CDR3 size: 13 residues. The V gene's germline CDR1 is SNHLY and CDR2 FYNNEI. In nucleotides, the CDR3 is TGTGCCAGCGGGGTCGCGGGGTTTGTTGAAGCTTTCTTT. Its translation: CASGVAGFVEAFF.

The rearrangement uses TRBV7-2 and TRBJ2-6; 13 nucleotides agree with TRBD2. Germline V gene lookup returns CDR1 SGHTA and CDR2 FQGNSA. The CDR3 contains 18 residues. With 4 bases clipped from V and 3 bases from J, the junction kept 6 bases outside the gene matches. CDR3 region: CASSSGLAGVVGANVLTF. CDR3 in DNA: TGTGCCAGCAGCTCCGGACTAGCGGGAGTGGTTGGGGCCAACGTCCTGACTTTC. Filled out from reference TRBV7-2 and TRBJ2-6, the complete variable domain reads GAGVSQSPSNKVTEKGKDVELRCDPISGHTALYWYRQSLGQGLEFLIYFQGNSAPDKSGLPSDRFSAERTGGSVSTLTIQRTQQEDSAVYLCASSSGLAGVVGANVLTFGAGSRLTVL.

This rearrangement joins TRBV7-9 to TRBJ1-2; no definite D call. Germline CDR1 and CDR2: SEHNR and FQNEAQ (reference sequence). This CDR3 region has 14 residues. The V gene lost 0 bases and the J gene lost 8 bases, with 13 bases spanning the gap. The CDR3 coding sequence is TGTGCCAGCAGCTTAGCGCGGCCGATCGGGGGCTACACCTTC. It is translated as CASSLARPIGGYTF.

This sequence joins TRBV19 and TRBJ2-2; TRBD1 matches 8 bases. This CDR3 spans 16 amino acids. The germline V gene has CDR1 LNHDA and CDR2 SQIVND (reference sequence). After removal of 6 bases from V and 6 bases from J, the junction contained 12 bases not matched to a gene. CDR3 loop: CASSPGGRLWAGELFF. In DNA form, the CDR3 reads TGTGCCAGTAGCCCAGGGGGCAGGTTGTGGGCCGGGGAGCTGTTTTTT.

This clone occurred many times. The chain recombines TRBV6-5 with TRBJ2-7; maybe TRBD1 (6 bases). Per germline, CDR1 MNHEY and CDR2 SVGAGI. V lost 6 bases and J 4 bases, leaving 19 bases between the germline ends. The CDR3 length is 15 residues. This CDR3 is CASRRTADEAYEQYF. The CDR3 bases are TGTGCCAGCAGAAGGACAGCTGATGAGGCGTACGAGCAGTACTTC.

This clone was counted once. The genes are TRBV6-5 and TRBJ2-5; D gene uncertain. The end of the DNA aligns better with TRBJ2-7, so the J call may be wrong. The CDR3 is 11 amino acids. Germline assignment: CDR1 MNHEY and CDR2 SVGAGI. The CDR3 bases are TGTGCCAGCAGTAACACCTACGAGCAGTACTTC. Protein product: CASSNTYEQYF.

This sequence joins TRBV7-9 and TRBJ2-3; D may be TRBD2 (5 bases). The length of the CDR3 is 14 residues. Germline V gene data show CDR1 as SEHNR and CDR2 as FQNEAQ (reference sequence). The germline V and J ends were trimmed by 1 base and 3 bases, with 8 bases remaining between them. The CDR3 here is CASSLVGETDTQYF. The CDR3 DNA reads as TGTGCCAGCAGCTTAGTCGGGGAAACAGATACGCAGTATTTT.

This chain connects TRBV10-1 to TRBJ2-7, with D possibly being TRBD1 or TRBD2 (5 bases each). The germline V gene has CDR1 WNHNN and CDR2 SYGVQD (reference sequence). V shed 9 bases and J shed 2 bases, with 14 bases lying between them. CDR3 length: 13 residues. This CDR3 is CARVVGDPYEQYF. CDR3 DNA sequence: TGCGCCAGAGTTGTGGGGGACCCCTACGAGCAGTACTTC.

The rearrangement links TRBV10-1 to TRBJ2-7, with 8 positions matching TRBD2. This CDR3 has 14 amino acids. Germline V gene data show CDR1 as WNHNN and CDR2 as SYGVQD (reference sequence). With 2 bases clipped from V and 5 bases from J, the junction kept 5 bases outside the gene matches. The CDR3 region is CASSESGRKDEQYF. CDR3 DNA sequence: TGCGCCAGCAGTGAGAGCGGGAGAAAGGACGAGCAGTACTTC.

This clone was recorded only once. This chain's CDR3 is CSVGQGGTGEAFF. The CDR3 nucleotides read TGCAGCGTTGGACAGGGAGGGACTGGTGAAGCTTTCTTT. The chain is built from TRBV29-1 and TRBJ1-1; 7 bases are shared with TRBD1. J was trimmed by 7 bases and V by 4 bases; bases with no gene match: 9. The V gene's germline CDR1 is SQVTM and CDR2 ANQGSEA. The CDR3 totals 13 residues.

V is TRBV14 and J is TRBJ2-3; D is unresolved. Germline loops: CDR1 SGHDN, CDR2 FVKESK. V was shortened by 1 base and J by 1 base, with 9 bases between the two germline ends. The CDR3 has 15 residues. CDR3 nucleotides: TGTGCCAGCAGCCAAGTTCTGGGTGGCACAGATACGCAGTATTTT. Translation gives CASSQVLGGTDTQYF.

As for this clone: Other DNA sequences in the same sample also yield this CDR3. The V call is TRBV5-4, the J call TRBJ2-3; no firm D call. The CDR3 has 11 residues. V was clipped by 1 base and J by 6 bases, with 3 bases between them. Germline V gives CDR1 SGHNT, CDR2 YYREEE (reference sequence). The CDR3 reads CASSLTDTQYF. CDR3 nucleotide sequence: TGTGCCAGCAGCTTGACCGATACGCAGTATTTT. Filled out from reference TRBV5-4 and TRBJ2-3, the complete variable domain reads ETGVTQSPTHLIKTRGQQVTLRCSSQSGHNTVSWYQQALGQGPQFIFQYYREEENGRGNFPPRFSGLQFPNYSSELNVNALELDDSALYLCASSLTDTQYFGPGTRLTVL.

CDR3 sequence: CASSLGGLAGGPPNNEQFF. The CDR3 nucleotides read TGTGCCAGCAGCTTGGGGGGACTAGCGGGAGGGCCCCCAAACAATGAGCAGTTCTTC. V usage is TRBV5-4 and J usage is TRBJ2-1; TRBD2 aligns across 16 bases. CDR3 length equals 19 residues. CDR1 and CDR2 from the germline V gene are SGHNT and YYREEE (reference sequence). The J segment lost 5 bases and the V segment lost 0 bases, leaving 8 bases of the junction unmatched.

V and J are TRBV11-2 and TRBJ1-2, with a possible D match to TRBD1 (5 bases). The CDR3 is 16 residues long. From germline, CDR1 is SGHAT and CDR2 FQNNGV. The V gene lost 8 bases and the J gene lost 7 bases, with 26 bases spanning the gap. This CDR3 is CASANNINGARGGYTF. The CDR3 region has the DNA TGTGCCAGCGCTAACAACATTAACGGGGCCCGGGGTGGCTACACCTTC.